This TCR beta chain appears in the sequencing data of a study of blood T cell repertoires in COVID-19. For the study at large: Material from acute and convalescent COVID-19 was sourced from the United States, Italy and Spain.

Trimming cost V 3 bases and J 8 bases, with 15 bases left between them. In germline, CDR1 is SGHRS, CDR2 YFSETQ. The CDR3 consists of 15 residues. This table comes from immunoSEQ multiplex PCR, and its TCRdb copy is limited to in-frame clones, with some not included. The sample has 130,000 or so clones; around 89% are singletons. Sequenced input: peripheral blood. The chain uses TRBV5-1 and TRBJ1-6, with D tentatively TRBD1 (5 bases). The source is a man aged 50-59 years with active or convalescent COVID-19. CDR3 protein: CASSWRGDWDSPLHF. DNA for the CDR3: TGCGCCAGCAGCTGGAGGGGAGATTGGGATTCACCCCTCCACTTT.